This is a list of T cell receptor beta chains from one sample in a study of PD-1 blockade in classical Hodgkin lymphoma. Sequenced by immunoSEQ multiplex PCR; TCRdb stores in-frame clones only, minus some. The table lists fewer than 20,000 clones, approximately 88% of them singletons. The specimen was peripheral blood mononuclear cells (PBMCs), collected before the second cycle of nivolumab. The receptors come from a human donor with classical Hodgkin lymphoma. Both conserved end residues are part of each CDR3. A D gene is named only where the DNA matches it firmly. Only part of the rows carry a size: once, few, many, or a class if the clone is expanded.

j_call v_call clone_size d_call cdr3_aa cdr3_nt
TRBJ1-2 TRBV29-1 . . CSVEDLRDSYTF TGCAGCGTTGAAGATCTTCGAGACTCCTACACCTTC
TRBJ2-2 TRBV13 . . CASSLEGSGELFF TGTGCCAGCAGCTTAGAGGGGTCGGGGGAGCTGTTTTTT
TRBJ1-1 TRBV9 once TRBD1 CASSVEGQGNTEAFF TGTGCCAGCAGCGTAGAAGGACAGGGAAACACTGAAGCTTTCTTT
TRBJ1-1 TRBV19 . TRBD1 CASSISTGGRNTEAFF TGTGCCAGTAGTATATCGACAGGGGGCCGCAACACTGAAGCTTTCTTT
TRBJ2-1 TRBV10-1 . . CASSARGEPYNEQFF TGCGCCAGCAGTGCGAGGGGGGAACCCTACAATGAGCAGTTCTTC
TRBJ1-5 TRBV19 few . CASRGTGNQPQHF TGTGCCAGTCGAGGCACGGGCAATCAGCCCCAGCATTTT
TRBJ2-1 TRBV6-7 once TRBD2 CASTERGLTYNEQFF TGTGCCAGCACCGAACGGGGACTAACCTACAATGAGCAGTTCTTC
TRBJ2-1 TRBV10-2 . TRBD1 CASSKTGYNEQFF TGCGCCAGCAGCAAGACAGGGTACAATGAGCAGTTCTTC
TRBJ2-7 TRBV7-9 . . CASSLTLSYEQYF TGTGCCAGCAGCTTGACCCTCTCCTACGAGCAGTACTTC
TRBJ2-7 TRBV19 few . CASRPTGSDEQYF TGTGCCAGTAGACCCACAGGGAGCGACGAGCAGTACTTC
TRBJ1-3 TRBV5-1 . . CASSLASGNTIYF TGCGCCAGCAGCTTGGCCTCCGGAAACACCATATATTTT
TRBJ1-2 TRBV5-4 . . CASSLGVREAYGYTF TGTGCCAGCAGCTTGGGTGTCAGGGAGGCCTATGGCTACACCTTC
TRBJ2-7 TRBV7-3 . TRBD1 CASSLSGGAPYEQYF TGTGCCAGCAGTCTTTCAGGGGGCGCGCCCTACGAGCAGTACTTC
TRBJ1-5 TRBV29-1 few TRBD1 CSVEVSTDRDSNQPQHF TGCAGCGTTGAAGTGTCTACAGACAGGGATAGCAATCAGCCCCAGCATTTT
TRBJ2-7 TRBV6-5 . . CASGTPSYEQYF TGTGCCTCCGGGACACCATCCTACGAGCAGTACTTC
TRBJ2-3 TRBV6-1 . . CASSEVPSTDTQYF TGTGCCAGCAGTGAGGTCCCTAGCACAGATACGCAGTATTTT
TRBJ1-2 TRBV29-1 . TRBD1 CSVESGTGSGYTF TGCAGCGTTGAGTCGGGGACAGGGAGCGGCTACACCTTC
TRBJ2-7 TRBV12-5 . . CASGLWAGKFSAVYEQYF TGTGCTAGTGGTTTGTGGGCAGGGAAATTTTCGGCCGTTTACGAGCAGTACTTC
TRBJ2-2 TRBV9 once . CASSDWTGNTGELFF TGTGCCAGCAGCGATTGGACGGGTAACACCGGGGAGCTGTTTTTT
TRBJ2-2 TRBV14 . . CASSRSSPGELFF TGTGCCAGCAGCCGCTCGAGCCCCGGGGAGCTGTTTTTT
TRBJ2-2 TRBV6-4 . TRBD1 CASSERGQDTGELFF TGTGCCAGCAGTGAGAGAGGACAGGACACCGGGGAGCTGTTTTTT
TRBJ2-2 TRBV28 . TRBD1 CASSYPGTGIGELFF TGTGCCAGCAGTTACCCCGGGACAGGGATCGGGGAGCTGTTTTTT
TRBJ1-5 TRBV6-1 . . CASTPYRVGNQPQHF TGTGCCAGCACCCCATACAGAGTTGGCAATCAGCCCCAGCATTTT
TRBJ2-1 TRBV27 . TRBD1 CASSLDRALNNEQFF TGTGCCAGCAGTTTGGACAGGGCCCTTAACAATGAGCAGTTCTTC
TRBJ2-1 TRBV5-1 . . CASSPLRPNNEQFF TGCGCCAGCAGCCCCCTGAGACCGAATAATGAGCAGTTCTTC
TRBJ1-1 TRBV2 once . CASSGQGPTEAFF TGTGCCAGCAGTGGGCAGGGGCCCACTGAAGCTTTCTTT
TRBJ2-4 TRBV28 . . CASSFSELAKNIQYF TGTGCCAGCAGTTTTTCGGAGTTAGCCAAAAACATTCAGTACTTC
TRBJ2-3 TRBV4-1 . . CASSQVTSTSTDTQYF TGCGCCAGCAGCCAGGTGACCTCAACTAGCACAGATACGCAGTATTTT
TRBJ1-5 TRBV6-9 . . CASKTDHQPQHF TGTGCCAGCAAGACAGATCATCAGCCCCAGCATTTT
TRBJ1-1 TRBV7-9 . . CASSLLGGQVTEAFF TGTGCCAGCAGCCTCCTGGGAGGGCAGGTTACTGAAGCTTTCTTT
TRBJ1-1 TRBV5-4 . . CASSFRGNTEAFF TGTGCCAGCAGCTTTAGGGGGAACACTGAAGCTTTCTTT
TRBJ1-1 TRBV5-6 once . CASSLPRTEAFF TGTGCCAGCAGCCTTCCCCGCACTGAAGCTTTCTTT
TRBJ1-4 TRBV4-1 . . CASSPGGRSEKLFF TGCGCCAGCAGCCCGGGTGGGAGGAGTGAAAAACTGTTTTTT
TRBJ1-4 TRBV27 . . CASKGDWKDEKLFF TGTGCCAGCAAGGGAGACTGGAAAGATGAAAAACTGTTTTTT
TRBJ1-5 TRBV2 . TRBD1 CASSWQGADNQPQHF TGTGCCAGCAGCTGGCAGGGGGCTGACAATCAGCCCCAGCATTTT
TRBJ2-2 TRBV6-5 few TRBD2 CASSFTSERGTGELFF TGTGCCAGCAGTTTCACTAGCGAGCGAGGCACCGGGGAGCTGTTTTTT
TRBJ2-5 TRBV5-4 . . CASSLAGGASETQYF TGTGCCAGCAGCTTGGCTGGGGGGGCCTCAGAGACCCAGTACTTC
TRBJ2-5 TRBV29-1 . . CSVEDGIKTQYF TGCAGCGTTGAAGATGGTATTAAGACCCAGTACTTC
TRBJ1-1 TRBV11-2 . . CASSLLGVGAFF TGTGCCAGCAGCCTACTGGGTGTGGGAGCTTTCTTT
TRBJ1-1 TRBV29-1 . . CSVVQTSTEAFF TGCAGCGTTGTCCAGACCTCCACTGAAGCTTTCTTT
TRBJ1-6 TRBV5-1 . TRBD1 CASTGTGNPNSPLHF TGCGCCAGCACCGGGACAGGGAATCCTAATTCACCCCTCCACTTT
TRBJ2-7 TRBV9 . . CASSVAGLTSYEQYF TGTGCCAGCAGCGTAGCGGGACTGACCTCCTACGAGCAGTACTTC